The clone carrying this TCR beta chain was recorded many times. The target antigen is unknown. TCRdb re-called the 5' RACE reads with MiXCR, one entry per CDR3 protein. The sample comprises under 200,000 distinct CDR3 sequences, about 9.9% of which are singletons, and around 3.8% rests with the top ten. This sample stems from a study of T-cell memory formation after mild COVID-19. Looked up from germline, CDR1 is MNHNY and CDR2 is SVGAGI (reference sequence). Unmatched junction bases numbered 13, after V lost 0 bases and J lost 1 base. The CDR3 totals 19 residues. Findings and limits, study-wide: Some responding clones appeared in pre-infection memory, suggesting cross-reactive memory joined. Contracting clones from day 15 to 85 showed balanced CD4/CD8; later expanders favored CD4+. Clones that contracted clustered mainly in CM and EM if CD4+ and in EMRA if CD8+.

Sequenced sample: PBMCs or a T cell subset sorted from them (not recorded which). The sequence came from a young man who had mild COVID-19 (a few samples of this study predate the infection). Cell type and time point are not known. The rearrangement links TRBV6-6 to TRBJ2-7, with 9 bases identical to TRBD2. This CDR3 is CASSYSMAAGGGLSYEQYF. The CDR3 DNA is TGTGCCAGCAGTTACTCGATGGCAGCGGGGGGCGGATTATCCTACGAGCAGTACTTC.